These T cell receptor beta chains were read from a single sample in a study of tumor and adjacent non-tumor tissue in lung cancer. TCRdb called the multiplex PCR reads again in MiXCR, with one record for every CDR3 protein. The sample records approximately 100,000 distinct CDR3 sequences, 60% to 80% being singletons. Sample: lung tumor tissue. These receptors were taken from a woman aged 55-70 years with non-small cell lung cancer. CDR3s include the opening cysteine and the closing phenylalanine or tryptophan. The D gene is left open where the match is weak. Not all rows give a size; the values are once, few, many and, for expanded clones, a class.

V gene: TRBV28
D gene: TRBD1
J gene: TRBJ1-1
clone size: .
CDR3 length: 17
CDR3 protein: CASSVLGTGKLVAEAFF
CDR3 DNA: TGTGCCAGCAGTGTCCTTGGGACAGGGAAGTTAGTCGCAGAAGCTTTCTTT

V gene: TRBV11-3
D gene: TRBD2
J gene: TRBJ2-1
clone size: .
CDR3 length: 19
CDR3 protein: CASSRQGLAEGRSYNEQLF
CDR3 DNA: TGTGCCAGCAGCCGCCAAGGACTAGCGGAGGGAAGGTCCTACAATGAGCAGCTCTTC

V gene: TRBV29-1
D gene: .
J gene: TRBJ2-2
clone size: .
CDR3 length: 12
CDR3 protein: CSVGADTGELFF
CDR3 DNA: TGCAGCGTTGGAGCAGATACCGGGGAGCTGTTTTTT

V gene: TRBV4-2
D gene: TRBD2
J gene: TRBJ2-1
clone size: .
CDR3 length: 16
CDR3 protein: CVSRQAGLAGNNEQFF
CDR3 DNA: TGTGTCAGCAGGCAAGCAGGACTAGCGGGAAACAATGAGCAGTTCTTC

V gene: TRBV6-2/TRBV6-3
D gene: TRBD2
J gene: TRBJ2-2
clone size: many
CDR3 length: 17
CDR3 protein: CASSPQRIAGWTGELFF
CDR3 DNA: TGTGCCAGCAGTCCCCAGAGGATAGCGGGTTGGACCGGGGAGCTGTTTTTT

V gene: TRBV6-5
D gene: .
J gene: TRBJ2-2
clone size: .
CDR3 length: 16
CDR3 protein: CASSLGLGQNTGELFF
CDR3 DNA: TGTGCCAGCAGCCTAGGACTGGGTCAGAACACCGGGGAGCTGTTTTTT

V gene: TRBV4-2
D gene: .
J gene: TRBJ1-5
clone size: .
CDR3 length: 15
CDR3 protein: CAISQEQSPYQPQHF
CDR3 DNA: TGTGCCATCAGCCAAGAACAGTCCCCCTATCAGCCCCAGCATTTT

V gene: TRBV10-3
D gene: .
J gene: TRBJ2-1
clone size: .
CDR3 length: 13
CDR3 protein: CAISDRGVYEQFF
CDR3 DNA: TGTGCCATCAGTGATCGGGGAGTCTATGAGCAGTTCTTC

V gene: TRBV6-2/TRBV6-3
D gene: .
J gene: TRBJ2-6
clone size: .
CDR3 length: 15
CDR3 protein: CASSYSPSGGDVLTF
CDR3 DNA: TGTGCCAGCAGTTACTCGCCCTCTGGGGGCGACGTCCTGACTTTC

V gene: TRBV29-1
D gene: .
J gene: TRBJ2-6
clone size: .
CDR3 length: 14
CDR3 protein: CSAEEGSRANVLTF
CDR3 DNA: TGCAGCGCGGAGGAGGGATCTAGGGCCAACGTCCTGACTTTC